These T cell receptor beta chains were read from a single sample in a study of blood T cell repertoires in COVID-19. Profiled with immunoSEQ multiplex PCR; TCRdb holds only in-frame clones, not every one. The table has 100,000 to 150,000 clones, roughly 87% seen once. The specimen was peripheral blood. The receptors were sampled from a woman older than 75 with acute or convalescent COVID-19. Both conserved end residues are part of each CDR3. A D gene is named only where the DNA matches it firmly. A clone size is listed for some rows: how often the clone was seen (once, few, many), or a class if it is expanded.

v_call: TRBV9; clone_size: .; d_call: .; j_call: TRBJ1-1; cdr3_nt: TGTGCCAGCAGCGTATCAGGGCCGAACACTGAAGCTTTCTTT; cdr3_aa: CASSVSGPNTEAFF
v_call: TRBV14; clone_size: .; d_call: .; j_call: TRBJ1-6; cdr3_nt: TGTGCCAGCAGCCAAGAGGGCAAGTATTCACCCCTCCACTTT; cdr3_aa: CASSQEGKYSPLHF
v_call: TRBV5-4; clone_size: .; d_call: TRBD1; j_call: TRBJ2-2; cdr3_nt: TGTGCCAGCTCACGAGCGGGCAGGGGGCAGTCCGGGGAGCTGTTTTTT; cdr3_aa: CASSRAGRGQSGELFF
v_call: TRBV27; clone_size: .; d_call: TRBD1; j_call: TRBJ1-2; cdr3_nt: TGTGCCAGCAGGTCCCGGACGACCAGGGGGTGGTATGGCTACACCTTC; cdr3_aa: CASRSRTTRGWYGYTF
v_call: TRBV11-2; clone_size: .; d_call: .; j_call: TRBJ1-1; cdr3_nt: TGTGCCAGCAGCTTAGACGTGGCTCCTGAAGCTTTCTTT; cdr3_aa: CASSLDVAPEAFF
v_call: TRBV6-5; clone_size: .; d_call: .; j_call: TRBJ2-1; cdr3_nt: TGTGCCAGCAGTTACGGCGCCGGCGGCTACTACAATGAGCAGTTCTTC; cdr3_aa: CASSYGAGGYYNEQFF
v_call: TRBV5-5; clone_size: .; d_call: .; j_call: TRBJ2-1; cdr3_nt: TGTGCCAGCAGCCGATGGACTGCCTACAATGAGCAGTTCTTC; cdr3_aa: CASSRWTAYNEQFF
v_call: TRBV5-1; clone_size: few; d_call: .; j_call: TRBJ1-3; cdr3_nt: TGCGCCAGCAGCCCCAACGGGGACTCTGGAAACACCATATATTTT; cdr3_aa: CASSPNGDSGNTIYF
v_call: TRBV7-5; clone_size: .; d_call: .; j_call: TRBJ1-1; cdr3_nt: TGTGCCAGAAGCTTATTAGGAGGCGTGAACACTGAAGCTTTCTTT; cdr3_aa: CARSLLGGVNTEAFF
v_call: TRBV4-1; clone_size: .; d_call: .; j_call: TRBJ1-5; cdr3_nt: TGCGCCAGCAGCCAAGTCGAGCGGGGTAGCAATCAGCCCCAGCATTTT; cdr3_aa: CASSQVERGSNQPQHF
v_call: TRBV29-1; clone_size: .; d_call: .; j_call: TRBJ2-5; cdr3_nt: TGCAGCGCCGGACAGCTCCAAGAGACCCAGTACTTC; cdr3_aa: CSAGQLQETQYF
v_call: TRBV27; clone_size: .; d_call: .; j_call: TRBJ2-3; cdr3_nt: TGTGCCAGCAGTTTCTGGGGACTGGGCACAGATACGCAGTATTTT; cdr3_aa: CASSFWGLGTDTQYF
v_call: TRBV28; clone_size: .; d_call: .; j_call: TRBJ1-2; cdr3_nt: TGTGCCAGCAGTTTATCAGTCTATGGCTACACCTTC; cdr3_aa: CASSLSVYGYTF
v_call: TRBV29-1; clone_size: .; d_call: TRBD1; j_call: TRBJ1-3; cdr3_nt: TGCAGCGGGACAGGGGTTGAACCGGGAAACACCATATATTTT; cdr3_aa: CSGTGVEPGNTIYF
v_call: TRBV19; clone_size: once; d_call: .; j_call: TRBJ2-3; cdr3_nt: TGTGCCAGTAGTATCGGTAGCGGACCTACAGATACGCAGTATTTT; cdr3_aa: CASSIGSGPTDTQYF
v_call: TRBV12-3/TRBV12-4; clone_size: .; d_call: TRBD1; j_call: TRBJ2-7; cdr3_nt: TGTGCCAGCAGTGCCGACAGGGTGATCGAGCAGTACTTC; cdr3_aa: CASSADRVIEQYF
v_call: TRBV5-3; clone_size: .; d_call: .; j_call: TRBJ1-2; cdr3_nt: TGTGCCAGAAGCCCCGGTCCGGTGGCTAACTATGGCTACACCTTC; cdr3_aa: CARSPGPVANYGYTF
v_call: TRBV19; clone_size: .; d_call: TRBD2; j_call: TRBJ2-3; cdr3_nt: TGTGCCAGTAGAGCGGGGCGATCTACAGATACGCAGTATTTT; cdr3_aa: CASRAGRSTDTQYF
v_call: TRBV12-5; clone_size: .; d_call: .; j_call: TRBJ1-1; cdr3_nt: TGTGCTAGTGGTTATGGGACAAATGAAGCTTTCTTT; cdr3_aa: CASGYGTNEAFF
v_call: TRBV18; clone_size: few; d_call: TRBD1; j_call: TRBJ1-1; cdr3_nt: TGTGCCAGCTCACCGAGGGACAGGCTATTGAACACTGAAGCTTTCTTT; cdr3_aa: CASSPRDRLLNTEAFF
v_call: TRBV4-3; clone_size: .; d_call: .; j_call: TRBJ1-2; cdr3_nt: TGCGCCAGCAGCCAAGGACCGCCGGGACACAGAAACTATGGCTACACCTTC; cdr3_aa: CASSQGPPGHRNYGYTF
v_call: TRBV4-1; clone_size: few; d_call: TRBD1; j_call: TRBJ1-2; cdr3_nt: TGCGCCAGCAGCCAAGTCTGGGACAGTAACTATGGCTACACCTTC; cdr3_aa: CASSQVWDSNYGYTF
v_call: TRBV7-2; clone_size: .; d_call: .; j_call: TRBJ1-4; cdr3_nt: TGTGCCAGCAGCACCAGGCTTAGTGAAAAACTGTTTTTT; cdr3_aa: CASSTRLSEKLFF
v_call: TRBV11-2; clone_size: .; d_call: TRBD1; j_call: TRBJ2-7; cdr3_nt: TGTGCCAGCAGCTTAGATGGCAGGGGGCTCGAGCAGTACTTC; cdr3_aa: CASSLDGRGLEQYF
v_call: TRBV11-1; clone_size: .; d_call: .; j_call: TRBJ1-2; cdr3_nt: TGTGCCAGCAGCTACGTAGGGGTCGGCTACACCTTC; cdr3_aa: CASSYVGVGYTF
v_call: TRBV2; clone_size: .; d_call: .; j_call: TRBJ1-2; cdr3_nt: TGTGCCAGCAGCAGAGACAGAGTTGGCTACACCTTC; cdr3_aa: CASSRDRVGYTF
v_call: TRBV7-9; clone_size: .; d_call: .; j_call: TRBJ1-2; cdr3_nt: TGTGCCAGCGGCACTCAGGGGAATAACTATGGCTACACCTTC; cdr3_aa: CASGTQGNNYGYTF
v_call: TRBV7-3; clone_size: few; d_call: TRBD1; j_call: TRBJ2-5; cdr3_nt: TGTGCCAGCAGCCCTAGGGGGCCCCCAGAGACCCAGTACTTC; cdr3_aa: CASSPRGPPETQYF
v_call: TRBV9; clone_size: .; d_call: .; j_call: TRBJ1-2; cdr3_nt: TGTGCCAGCAGCGTAGCTAGTAGGTTCACCTTC; cdr3_aa: CASSVASRFTF
v_call: TRBV15; clone_size: .; d_call: .; j_call: TRBJ1-2; cdr3_nt: TGTGCCACCAGCAGGGAGACTCAACTCAGCTATGGCTACACCTTC; cdr3_aa: CATSRETQLSYGYTF
v_call: TRBV7-2; clone_size: .; d_call: .; j_call: TRBJ1-4; cdr3_nt: TGTGCCAGCAGCCTGAGACGGAGTAATGAAAAACTGTTTTTT; cdr3_aa: CASSLRRSNEKLFF
v_call: TRBV6-5; clone_size: .; d_call: .; j_call: TRBJ2-3; cdr3_nt: TGTGCCAGCAGTTACGGGGGGGCTAGCACAGATACGCAGTATTTT; cdr3_aa: CASSYGGASTDTQYF
v_call: TRBV5-1; clone_size: .; d_call: .; j_call: TRBJ1-1; cdr3_nt: TGCGCCAGCAGCTTGTCCCAGATTGCAACTGAAGCTTTCTTT; cdr3_aa: CASSLSQIATEAFF
v_call: TRBV12-3/TRBV12-4; clone_size: .; d_call: TRBD1; j_call: TRBJ2-5; cdr3_nt: TGTGCCAGCAGTACAGGGGGCCAAGAGACCCAGTACTTC; cdr3_aa: CASSTGGQETQYF
v_call: TRBV6-4; clone_size: once; d_call: .; j_call: TRBJ2-1; cdr3_nt: TGTGCCAGCAGTGACTCTCTAGCTACCATCCATGAGCAGTTCTTC; cdr3_aa: CASSDSLATIHEQFF
v_call: TRBV10-3; clone_size: .; d_call: TRBD1; j_call: TRBJ1-2; cdr3_nt: TGTGCCATCAGTGAGTCCCAAAGGACAGGGGACGGTGGCTACACCTTC; cdr3_aa: CAISESQRTGDGGYTF
v_call: TRBV7-8; clone_size: .; d_call: .; j_call: TRBJ1-1; cdr3_nt: TGTGCCAGCAGCTTAGTTCTTAGTGAAGCTTTCTTT; cdr3_aa: CASSLVLSEAFF
v_call: TRBV7-2; clone_size: .; d_call: TRBD1; j_call: TRBJ2-3; cdr3_nt: TGTGCCAGCAGCTTGGGGATGACAGGGGGCGTAGATACGCAGTATTTT; cdr3_aa: CASSLGMTGGVDTQYF
v_call: TRBV28; clone_size: .; d_call: .; j_call: TRBJ1-4; cdr3_nt: TGTGCCAGCAGTGAATACACAGGGAAGAAGGATGAAAAACTGTTTTTT; cdr3_aa: CASSEYTGKKDEKLFF
v_call: TRBV28; clone_size: .; d_call: .; j_call: TRBJ1-1; cdr3_nt: TGTGCCAGCACCACTCGGGATTTGTTGCATGCTGAAGCTTTCTTT; cdr3_aa: CASTTRDLLHAEAFF
v_call: TRBV7-9; clone_size: .; d_call: TRBD1; j_call: TRBJ2-3; cdr3_nt: TGTGCCAGCAGCCCCTCGGACAGGGGGACAGATACGCAGTATTTT; cdr3_aa: CASSPSDRGTDTQYF
v_call: TRBV3-1/TRBV3-2; clone_size: .; d_call: .; j_call: TRBJ1-5; cdr3_nt: TGTGCCAGCAGCCAAGGGCAGAGGGGCAATCAGCCCCAGCATTTT; cdr3_aa: CASSQGQRGNQPQHF
v_call: TRBV11-3; clone_size: .; d_call: .; j_call: TRBJ2-6; cdr3_nt: TGTGCCAGCAGCCTTAATGGGGCCAACGTCCTGACTTTC; cdr3_aa: CASSLNGANVLTF
v_call: TRBV6-5; clone_size: once; d_call: .; j_call: TRBJ1-1; cdr3_nt: TGTGCCAGCAGTTACTCGCAGGGGAGAACTGAAGCTTTCTTT; cdr3_aa: CASSYSQGRTEAFF
v_call: TRBV5-1; clone_size: .; d_call: TRBD2; j_call: TRBJ2-3; cdr3_nt: TGCGCCAGCAGCTTGTTATTAGCGGGGACTAGCACAGATACGCAGTATTTT; cdr3_aa: CASSLLLAGTSTDTQYF
v_call: TRBV28; clone_size: .; d_call: .; j_call: TRBJ1-2; cdr3_nt: TGTGCCAGCAGTTTGGGCAGGGGCCAGTATGGCTACACCTTC; cdr3_aa: CASSLGRGQYGYTF
v_call: TRBV23-1; clone_size: .; d_call: TRBD1; j_call: TRBJ1-2; cdr3_nt: TGCGCCAGCAGTCAGCCCGGGACAGGGAACTATGGCTACACCTTC; cdr3_aa: CASSQPGTGNYGYTF
v_call: TRBV11-1; clone_size: few; d_call: .; j_call: TRBJ1-2; cdr3_nt: TGTGCCAGCAGCTCATTGCTAGAGGAAAACTATGGCTACACCTTC; cdr3_aa: CASSSLLEENYGYTF